These 15 T cell receptor beta chains were sequenced from one sample in a study of regulatory T cells in long-lasting Graves disease. As for time point: newly diagnosed GD, antithyroid drugs for less than 3 months. Preparation of the TCR library used RNA extracted from PBMCs. Construction of TCR beta libraries relied on iRepertoire HTBI primers and on Arm-PCR targeting CDR3 regions. TCRdb analysed the multiplex PCR reads with MiXCR anew, one entry per CDR3 protein. The table lists hundreds of thousands of distinct CDR3 sequences, about 16% of them singletons. Another study also made use of these data, one on T cells in Graves' hyperthyroidism and ophthalmopathy.

The sequenced sample was peripheral blood mononuclear cells (PBMCs), obtained at new diagnosis, from a patient treated with antithyroid drugs. The receptor source for this set is a woman between 40 and 65 years old with Graves disease.

The sample holds many counts of this clonotype. This rearrangement joins TRBV11-2 to TRBJ2-3, with 8 bases identical to TRBD2. The V and J ends lost 5 bases and 4 bases, in that order; junction bases with no gene match: 2. Germline CDR1 SGHAT, CDR2 FQNNGV. This CDR3 contains 13 residues. CDR3 in amino acids: CASSVGRADTQYF. Here the CDR3 DNA reads TGTGCCAGCAGCGTCGGGAGGGCAGATACGCAGTATTTT.

The gene calls are TRBV18 and TRBJ2-1; 11 bases fit TRBD2. CDR3 size: 15 residues. Germline V gene data show CDR1 as KGHSH and CDR2 as LQKENI. Losses at the gene ends were 3 bases for V and 7 bases for J; bases not matched to a gene: 5. The CDR3 is CASSPVSSGGNEQFF. As DNA, the CDR3 is TGTGCCAGCTCACCGGTTTCTAGCGGGGGGAATGAGCAGTTCTTC.

This clonotype was seen at least ten times. This chain uses TRBV10-3 with TRBJ2-1, with D tentatively TRBD2 (6 bases). Germline CDR1 and CDR2: ENHRY and SYGVKD. The CDR3 loop spans 13 amino acids. Trimming removed 10 bases at V and 6 bases at J, with 16 bases between. The CDR3 coding sequence is TGTGCCACGACACAAGCGGGTGCCAATGAGCAGTTCTTC. Its translation is CATTQAGANEQFF.

The sample holds many counts of this clonotype. The chain recombines TRBV3-1 with TRBJ2-7; D gene unclear. Germline V gene lookup returns CDR1 LGHDT and CDR2 YNNKEL (reference sequence). The CDR3 sequence is 11 residues long. V lost 1 base and J lost 6, with 4 bases in between. The CDR3 protein is CASSQVGEQYF. CDR3 DNA sequence: TGTGCCAGCAGCCAAGTCGGCGAGCAGTACTTC.

The CDR3 loop reads CATLAWQFF. CDR3 bases: TGTGCCACCTTAGCCTGGCAGTTCTTC. The chain recombines TRBV7-9 with TRBJ2-1; D unclear. Trimming took off 10 bases at V and 12 bases at J, with 10 bases between the two ends. The CDR3 totals 9 residues. The germline V gene encodes CDR1 SEHNR and CDR2 FQNEAQ (reference sequence).

The rearrangement uses TRBV5-1 and TRBJ2-7; a weak D match, TRBD1 (9 bases). CDR1 and CDR2 from the germline V gene are SGHRS and YFSETQ. V was clipped by 1 base and J by 2 bases, with 16 bases between them. The CDR3 sequence is 16 residues long. CDR3 in DNA: TGCGCCAGCAGCTTGTTAGCGGGACAGGGTACCTACGAGCAGTACTTC. It translates to CASSLLAGQGTYEQYF.

This clonotype was seen only once. The CDR3 carries no conserved terminal phenylalanine or tryptophan, so it likely arises from a read error. V gene TRBV3-1 combines with J gene TRBJ1-1, with D maybe TRBD1 (6 bases). The CDR3 runs 15 residues. Germline V gene lookup returns CDR1 LGHDT and CDR2 YNNKEL (reference sequence). The ends were cut back, 3 bases at V and 2 bases at J, with 13 bases in the middle. Here the CDR3 DNA reads TGTGCCAGCAGCCATAACGCGGGGGGCAACACTGAAGCTTTCTCT. Residues: CASSHNAGGNTEAFS.

This clonotype was detected only a few times. The J gene is TRBJ1-6, the V gene TRBV19, with D unclear. The CDR3 is 13 amino acids. Germline V lookup: CDR1 LNHDA, CDR2 SQIVND (reference sequence). V gave up 9 bases and J gave up 6 bases, with 12 bases separating them. CDR3 coding DNA: TGTGCCAGCACGTCGGGAGGTAATTCACCCCTCCACTTT. Translation gives CASTSGGNSPLHF.

Notes on this clonotype: Sequence at one end of the junction differs from germline and may be a read error. This sequence joins TRBV7-9 and TRBJ1-2; D is uncertain. CDR3 size: 13 residues. Germline-derived CDR1 and CDR2 are SEHNR and FQNEAQ (reference sequence). The CDR3 protein is CAGSLPGNYGYTF. The DNA of the CDR3 is TGTGCCGGCAGCTTACCTGGGAACTATGGCTACACCTTC.

Many counts were recorded for this clonotype. The V and J genes are TRBV7-2 and TRBJ2-7; possibly TRBD1 or TRBD2 for D (5 bases each). Germline lookup yields CDR1 SGHTA and CDR2 FQGNSA. The germline V and J ends were trimmed by 4 bases and 3 bases, with 16 bases remaining between them. This CDR3 is 15 amino acids long. The DNA of the CDR3 is TGTGCCAGCAGCTCGAGGGGTTTCGGGTACTACGAGCAGTACTTC. Translation: CASSSRGFGYYEQYF.

Many counts were recorded for this clonotype. The chain joins TRBV11-2 to TRBJ1-1; 9 nucleotides match TRBD1. V lost 6 bases, J lost 6 bases, and 5 bases stayed unmatched. The CDR3 is 13 residues long. Germline V lookup: CDR1 SGHAT, CDR2 FQNNGV. The CDR3 loop is CASRRDRAAEAFF. Written as DNA, the CDR3 is TGTGCCAGCAGAAGGGACAGGGCGGCTGAAGCTTTCTTT.

This sequence joins TRBV12-3 or TRBV12-4 and TRBJ1-2; D is ambiguous. This CDR3 is built from 13 residues. With 1 base removed from V and 4 bases from J, the gap between germline ends came to 7 bases. The CDR3 DNA reads TGTGCCAGCAGTTTAGGGGTTGTCTATGGCTACACCTTC. Translated, it gives CASSLGVVYGYTF.

This clonotype was picked up many times. The gene calls are TRBV2 and TRBJ2-5; TRBD1 is a possible D gene (6 bases). The V gene's germline CDR1 is SNHLY and CDR2 FYNNEI. V lost 5 bases, J lost 3 bases, and 19 bases lay in between. The CDR3 contains 16 residues. The CDR3 sequence is CASSNNPLRTEETQYF. The CDR3 DNA reads TGTGCCAGCAGTAACAACCCCCTTCGGACAGAAGAGACCCAGTACTTC.

This clonotype came up a few times. The chain links TRBV7-9 to TRBJ2-2; D unclear. Germline V gives CDR1 SEHNR, CDR2 FQNEAQ (reference sequence). The V gene lost 5 bases and the J gene lost 5 bases, with 15 bases spanning the gap. The CDR3 consists of 15 residues. The CDR3 is CASSPKLEMTGELFF. The CDR3 DNA sequence: TGTGCCAGCAGCCCGAAGCTAGAAATGACCGGGGAGCTGTTTTTT.

This clonotype was seen ten or more times. The chain couples TRBV18 to TRBJ1-1; a weak D match, TRBD1 (6 bases). Trimming took off 3 bases at V and 1 base at J, with 12 bases between the two ends. Germline CDR1 is KGHSH and CDR2 is LQKENI. This CDR3 is built from 15 residues. The CDR3 DNA is TGTGCCAGCTCACCGCGACTGGGACAGAACACTGAAGCTTTCTTT. This encodes CASSPRLGQNTEAFF. The full variable domain, its missing parts supplied by reference TRBV18 and TRBJ1-1, is NAGVMQNPRHLVRRRGQEARLRCSPMKGHSHVYWYRQLPEEGLKFMVYLQKENIIDESGMPKERFSAEFPKEGPSILRIQQVVRGDSAAYFCASSPRLGQNTEAFFGQGTRLTVV.